This TCR beta chain was found in a study of regulatory T cells in long-lasting Graves disease (dated by TCRdb to the early 2020s). Looking at the study overall: In the newly diagnosed Graves' disease group, patients had been taking antithyroid drugs for less than 3 months. A total of 35 or so samples were covered by TCR sequencing, comprising roughly 13 persistent and about 20 newly diagnosed Graves' disease patients. Peripheral blood TCR sequencing and RNA sequencing compared persistent Graves' disease patients with newly diagnosed Graves' disease patients. The study was registered as a clinical trial and conducted in China.

Overall study results and their limits: More public clonotypes were shared among persistent patients (around 2,600) than among newly diagnosed patients (just under 1,000). Sequencing and analysis were limited to the TCR beta chain. Preferential use of TRBV28, TRBJ1-2 and TRBJ2-5 was observed in persistent disease, whereas TRBV20-1 and TRBJ2-1 were favored in newly diagnosed disease. Compared with newly diagnosed patients, persistent Graves' disease patients had lower TCR Shannon entropy and fewer highly expanded clones, which suggests clonal expansion. The authors noted that the small sample size was a limitation that may lower accuracy. Because the primary lesion, thyroid tissue, could not be accessed, the study looked at peripheral blood alone.

The label giving this sample's time point can be read as: newly diagnosed GD, antithyroid drugs for less than 3 months. For both TCR sequencing and RNA sequencing, RNA was extracted from PBMCs in TRIzol. Graves' disease was diagnosed according to American Thyroid Association guidelines. Recruitment of patients was carried out at an endocrinology department in Xi'an, China. Each patient gave approximately 9.7 milliliters of peripheral blood, collected in an EDTA anticoagulant tube. Ficoll Paque Plus density gradient separation was used to isolate PBMCs, and no additional T cell sorting was done. An Agilent 2100 Bioanalyzer and agarose gel were used to check RNA quality, while a NanoDrop 2000 measured RNA concentration. This clonotype was detected ten times or more. No cognate antigen has been identified for it. There are no base qualities to consult, and no much larger clone falls within one base. There are 14 amino acids in the CDR3, from cysteine to phenylalanine inclusive. Only the CDR3 portion is preserved as DNA: 42 bases, with reading frame beginning at the first base. In the germline V gene, CDR1 corresponds to MNHEY and CDR2 to SVGEGT. For this chain, trimming is 2 bases at the V end and 5 bases at the J end, and the number of junction bases without a gene match is 4.

Libraries were made using multiplex PCR. Instrument used: Illumina HiSeq 4000. CDR3 regions were amplified by Arm-PCR with iRepertoire HTBI primers to construct TCR beta libraries. Before sequencing, the PCR products went through gel purification. Concerning the study's data processing: Gene usage analysis of CDR3 amino acid clonotypes used the 50 to 70 TRBV and more than 13 TRBJ segments found across samples. Filtered high-quality paired reads were merged into contigs using COPE and FqMerger. BLAST was used to align contigs to the IMGT TRBV, TRBD and TRBJ reference genes, and CDR3 was defined following IMGT. Any clonotype with a frequency above 0.1% was counted as a highly expanded clone. Repertoire diversity was measured by Shannon entropy, and V-J evenness by the Gini coefficient. Public clonotypes were defined as clonotypes shared by more than one individual. In TCRdb, the public reads were trimmed at Q25 with fastp and aligned with MiXCR, with productive beta chains retained. Rows matching on CDR3 protein sequence are summarized as one entry with the most common DNA and genes. TCRdb's processing, not the authors', yielded these V and J calls. This sample comprises about 350,000 distinct CDR3 sequences, roughly 16% of them detected only once. 20% to 25% of the sample is taken by the ten largest.

The data also belong to a second study, concerning T cells in Graves' hyperthyroidism and ophthalmopathy. Per that second paper: A patient counted as having stable Graves' hyperthyroidism if no progression to ophthalmopathy occurred over 18 months of follow-up. Hyperthyroidism patients were newly diagnosed, with disease duration under 2 months, and aged 18 to 65 years. Exclusion was applied to patients with uncontrolled infections, other autoimmune diseases, pregnancy or lactation. Diagnoses were based on clinical symptoms, serum thyroxine and TRAb, thyroid ultrasound and orbital computed tomography. For the first round of RT-PCR on the TCR CDR3, the HTBI primer set was used together with the Qiagen OneStep RT-PCR kit. Most expanded thyroid clonotypes (frequency above 0.001) were also detected in blood, a finding suggesting that blood repertoires may reflect thyroid immune responses. A 13 V-J signature model separated ophthalmopathy from stable hyperthyroidism, with roughly 88% sensitivity and roughly 81% specificity in cross-validation and 80%/75% in testing. During validation, the model predicted progression to ophthalmopathy a median of approximately six months ahead of onset, with 60% to 71% sensitivity and 72.22% specificity. A discovery cohort of around 100 patients, 43 with Graves' ophthalmopathy and under 60 with stable Graves' hyperthyroidism, was used to find distinguishing TCR V-J signatures. Whether ophthalmopathy could be predicted prospectively was tested in an independent validation cohort made up of about 18 hyperthyroidism patients plus 17 patients who later progressed to ophthalmopathy. The roughly 100 discovery patients were randomly divided into training and test sets at a 7:3 ratio. In addition, the study compared T-cell repertoires in thyroid tissue and in blood from six Graves' hyperthyroidism patients. Once sampling was done, hyperthyroidism patients were given methimazole at a starting dose of 30 mg daily, whereas ophthalmopathy patients were given high-dose intravenous methylprednisolone. A second multiplex PCR round built the libraries, followed by size selection and purification. Paired-end sequencing of the libraries was performed with 100 bp reads on an Illumina HiSeq2000. SOAPnuke was used to process the raw data, with reads discarded if the reads contained adapters or uncalled bases, had a mean Phred below 15, or lacked an exact constant-primer or identifier match. High-quality paired reads were merged with COPE v1.2.5, and unique nucleotide sequences were defined as clonotypes. MiTCR v1.1 was used to align the clonotypes against IMGT TRBV, TRBD and TRBJ reference segments. Analysis was restricted to V-J combinations with a frequency above 0.0001, which covered 99.2% of repertoires. A TCS score was defined as the ratio of F50 (clonal expansion) to E x V (chaos), with BLOSUM62-based TCRdist applied between CDR3 peptides within each V-J. Welch's t-statistics and random forest reduced some 510 V-J features to some 14, which were used in a naive Bayes classifier (R e1071). Sample size was not statistically predetermined, and investigators were not blinded to group allocation. The paper describes TCR Vbeta CDR3 sequencing of 135 peripheral blood samples, made up of roughly 45 ophthalmopathy patients, more than 70 hyperthyroidism patients and some 17 progressor patients.

The V and J segments used are TRBV6-2 or TRBV6-3 and TRBJ2-3, with 7 central nucleotides matching TRBD2. The TCR comes from a woman under 30 with Graves disease. Donor details come from another sample of the same person, matched by shared clones. Sequencing was performed on peripheral blood mononuclear cells (PBMCs), taken at new diagnosis, from a patient treated with antithyroid drugs. The CDR3 protein is CASSYGGGEDTQYF. The sequence in DNA is TGTGCCAGCAGTTACGGGGGAGGGGAAGATACGCAGTATTTT.